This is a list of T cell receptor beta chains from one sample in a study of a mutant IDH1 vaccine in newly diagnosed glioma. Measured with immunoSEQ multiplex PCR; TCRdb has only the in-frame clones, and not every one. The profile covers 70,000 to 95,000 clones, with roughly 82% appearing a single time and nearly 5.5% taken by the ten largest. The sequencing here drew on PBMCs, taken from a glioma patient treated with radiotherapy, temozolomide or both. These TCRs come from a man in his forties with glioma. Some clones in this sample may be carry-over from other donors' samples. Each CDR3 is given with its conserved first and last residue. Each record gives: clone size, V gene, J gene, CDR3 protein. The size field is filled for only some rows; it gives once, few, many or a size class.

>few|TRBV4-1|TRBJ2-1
CASSQDIGGTYNEQFF
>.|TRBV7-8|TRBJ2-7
CASSTIWDGRFSYEQYF
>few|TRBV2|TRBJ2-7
CASSARQGGYEQYF
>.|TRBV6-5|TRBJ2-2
CASSYRTETGELFF
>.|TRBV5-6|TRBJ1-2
CASSWIRDTDNYGYTF
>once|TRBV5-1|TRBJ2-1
CASSFGGDRGNEQFF
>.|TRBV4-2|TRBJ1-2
CASSRGQGYTF
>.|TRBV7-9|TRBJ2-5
CASSLAGGGETQYF
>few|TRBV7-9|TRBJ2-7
CASSFQGYEQYF
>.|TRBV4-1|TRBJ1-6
CASREDDGRPNSPLHF
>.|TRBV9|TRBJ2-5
CASSVHTGGQETQYF
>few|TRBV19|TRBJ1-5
CASSIVRGSNQPQHF
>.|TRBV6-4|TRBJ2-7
CASDVDYEQYF
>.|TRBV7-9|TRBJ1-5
CASSLSAQLSSQHF
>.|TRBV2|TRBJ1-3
CASSEVLRDTIYF
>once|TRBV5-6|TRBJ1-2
CASSFYSDYGYTF
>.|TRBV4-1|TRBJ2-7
CASSQVFGTWDYEQYF
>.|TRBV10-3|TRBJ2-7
CAISRSTGSSYEQYF
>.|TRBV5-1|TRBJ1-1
CASSLGGTTEAFF
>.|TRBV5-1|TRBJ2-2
CASSWVPSGGGTGELFF
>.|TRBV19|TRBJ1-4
CASSTGQGANEKLFF
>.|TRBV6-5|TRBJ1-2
CASSPGRLANYGYTF
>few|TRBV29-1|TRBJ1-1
CSVWGGTEAFF
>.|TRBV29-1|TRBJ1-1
CSVFEWKGNTEAFF
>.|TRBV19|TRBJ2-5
CASSIVPSETQYF
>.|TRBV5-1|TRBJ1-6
CASRPTAGAWGSPLHF
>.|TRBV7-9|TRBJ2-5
CASSPRLAGFQETQYF
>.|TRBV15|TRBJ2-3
CATSRDLYPTDTQYF
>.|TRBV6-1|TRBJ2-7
CASSVGRTYEQYF
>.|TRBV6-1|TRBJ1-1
CASSDQGATEAFF